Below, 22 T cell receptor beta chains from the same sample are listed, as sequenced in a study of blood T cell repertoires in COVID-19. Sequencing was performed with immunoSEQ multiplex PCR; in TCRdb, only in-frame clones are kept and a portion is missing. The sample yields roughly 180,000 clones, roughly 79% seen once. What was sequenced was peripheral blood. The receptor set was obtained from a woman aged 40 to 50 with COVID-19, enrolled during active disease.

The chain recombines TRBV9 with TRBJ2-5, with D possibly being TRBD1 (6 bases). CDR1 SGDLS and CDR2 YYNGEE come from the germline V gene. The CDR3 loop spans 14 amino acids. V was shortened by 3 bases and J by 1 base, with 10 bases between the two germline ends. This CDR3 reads CASSAPDSQETQYF. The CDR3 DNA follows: TGTGCCAGCAGCGCTCCGGACAGCCAAGAGACCCAGTACTTC. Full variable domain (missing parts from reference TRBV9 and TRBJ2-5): DSGVTQTPKHLITATGQRVTLRCSPRSGDLSVYWYQQSLDQGLQFLIQYYNGEERAKGNILERFSAQQFPDLHSELNLSSLELGDSALYFCASSAPDSQETQYFGPGTRLLVL.

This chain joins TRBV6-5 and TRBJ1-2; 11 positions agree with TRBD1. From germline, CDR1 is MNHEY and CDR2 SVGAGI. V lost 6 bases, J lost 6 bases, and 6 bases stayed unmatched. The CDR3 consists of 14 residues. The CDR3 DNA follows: TGTGCCAGCAGCCCGGACAGGGGGCGGCATGGCTACACCTTC. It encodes CASSPDRGRHGYTF.

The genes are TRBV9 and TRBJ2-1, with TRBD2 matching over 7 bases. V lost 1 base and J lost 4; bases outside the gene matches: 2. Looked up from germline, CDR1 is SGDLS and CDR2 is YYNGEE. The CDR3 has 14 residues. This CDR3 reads CASSVSGGYNEQFF. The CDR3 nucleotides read TGTGCCAGCAGCGTATCCGGGGGGTACAATGAGCAGTTCTTC.

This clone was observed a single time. CDR3 nucleotide sequence: TGTGCCAGCAGCCAAGACCTGGTTTCTAGCGGGGGGGCACAAGAGACCCAGTACTTC. Translated, it gives CASSQDLVSSGGAQETQYF. This chain uses TRBV4-2 with TRBJ2-5; 12 bases align to TRBD2. CDR1 and CDR2 (germline): LGHNA, YNFKEQ. V was pared by 0 bases and J by 2 bases, with 10 bases of the junction left unmatched. The CDR3 extends over 19 amino acids.

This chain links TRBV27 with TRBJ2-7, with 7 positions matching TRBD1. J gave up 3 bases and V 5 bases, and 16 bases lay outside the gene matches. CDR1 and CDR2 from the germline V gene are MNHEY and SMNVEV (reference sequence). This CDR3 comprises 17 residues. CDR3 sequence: CASSPNKSKGACYEQYF. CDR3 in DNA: TGTGCCAGCAGTCCAAATAAATCCAAGGGGGCGTGCTACGAGCAGTACTTC.

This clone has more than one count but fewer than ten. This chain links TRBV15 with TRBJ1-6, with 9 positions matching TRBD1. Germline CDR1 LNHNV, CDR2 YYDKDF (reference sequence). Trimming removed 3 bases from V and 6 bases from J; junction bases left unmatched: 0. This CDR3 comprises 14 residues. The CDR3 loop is CATSRDRGNSPLHF. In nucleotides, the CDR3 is TGTGCCACCAGCAGGGACAGGGGTAATTCACCCCTCCACTTT.

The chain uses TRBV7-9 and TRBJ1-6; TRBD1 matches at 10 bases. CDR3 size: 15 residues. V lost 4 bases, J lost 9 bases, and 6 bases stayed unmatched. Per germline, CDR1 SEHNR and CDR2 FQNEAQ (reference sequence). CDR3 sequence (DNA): TGTGCCAGCAGCTCCAACCGGGACAGGGGTTCACCCCTCCACTTT. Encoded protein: CASSSNRDRGSPLHF.

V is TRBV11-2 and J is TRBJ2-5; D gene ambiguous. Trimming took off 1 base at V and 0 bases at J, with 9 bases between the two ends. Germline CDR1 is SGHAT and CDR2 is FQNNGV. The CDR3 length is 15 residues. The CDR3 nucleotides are TGTGCCAGCAGCTTAGGCCAGCGATACCAAGAGACCCAGTACTTC. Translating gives CASSLGQRYQETQYF.

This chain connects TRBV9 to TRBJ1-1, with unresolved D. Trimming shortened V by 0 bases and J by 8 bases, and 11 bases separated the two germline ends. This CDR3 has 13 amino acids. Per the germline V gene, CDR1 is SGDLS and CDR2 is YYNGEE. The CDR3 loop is CASSVGPGWEAFF. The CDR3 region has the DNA TGTGCCAGCAGCGTAGGTCCCGGGTGGGAAGCTTTCTTT. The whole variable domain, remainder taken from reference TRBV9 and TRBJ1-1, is DSGVTQTPKHLITATGQRVTLRCSPRSGDLSVYWYQQSLDQGLQFLIQYYNGEERAKGNILERFSAQQFPDLHSELNLSSLELGDSALYFCASSVGPGWEAFFGQGTRLTVV.

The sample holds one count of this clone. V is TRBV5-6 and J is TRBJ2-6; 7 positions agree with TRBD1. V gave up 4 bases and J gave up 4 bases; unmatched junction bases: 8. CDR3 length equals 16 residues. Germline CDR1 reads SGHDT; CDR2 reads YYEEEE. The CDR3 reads CASSLDRVAGANVLTF. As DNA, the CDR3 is TGTGCCAGCAGCCTTGACAGGGTAGCGGGGGCCAACGTCCTGACTTTC.

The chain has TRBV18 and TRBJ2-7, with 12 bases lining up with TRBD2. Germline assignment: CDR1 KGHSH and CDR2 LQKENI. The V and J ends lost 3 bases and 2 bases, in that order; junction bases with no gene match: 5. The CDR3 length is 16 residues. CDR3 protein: CASSPTSGRTTYEQYF. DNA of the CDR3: TGTGCCAGCTCACCGACTAGCGGGAGAACCACCTACGAGCAGTACTTC.

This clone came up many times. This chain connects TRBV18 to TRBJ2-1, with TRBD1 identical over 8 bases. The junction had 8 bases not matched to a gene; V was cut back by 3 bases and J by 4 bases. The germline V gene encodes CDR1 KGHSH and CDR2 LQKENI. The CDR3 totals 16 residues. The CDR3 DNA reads TGTGCCAGCTCACCGACCAACGACAGGGGTTACAATGAGCAGTTCTTC. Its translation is CASSPTNDRGYNEQFF.

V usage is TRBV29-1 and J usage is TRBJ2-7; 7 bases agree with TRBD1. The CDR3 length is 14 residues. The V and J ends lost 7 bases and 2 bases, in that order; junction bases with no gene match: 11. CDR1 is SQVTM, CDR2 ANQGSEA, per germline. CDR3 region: CSGMTGPPTYEQYF. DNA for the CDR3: TGCAGCGGGATGACAGGGCCCCCGACCTACGAGCAGTACTTC.

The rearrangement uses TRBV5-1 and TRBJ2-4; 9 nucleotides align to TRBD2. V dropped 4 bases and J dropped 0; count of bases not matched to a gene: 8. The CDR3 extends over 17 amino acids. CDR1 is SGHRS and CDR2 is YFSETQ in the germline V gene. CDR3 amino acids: CASSTMTSGLAKNIQYF. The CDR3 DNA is TGCGCCAGCAGCACCATGACTAGCGGCTTAGCCAAAAACATTCAGTACTTC.

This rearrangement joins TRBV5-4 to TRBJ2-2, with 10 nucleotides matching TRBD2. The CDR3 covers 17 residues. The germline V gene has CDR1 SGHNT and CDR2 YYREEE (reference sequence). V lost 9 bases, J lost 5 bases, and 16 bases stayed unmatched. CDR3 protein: CATQGGLLAGKTGELFF. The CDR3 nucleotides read TGTGCCACCCAGGGGGGCCTACTAGCGGGAAAAACCGGGGAGCTGTTTTTT.

CDR3 amino acids: CSASAENIQYF. The CDR3 DNA sequence: TGCAGTGCTAGTGCGGAAAACATTCAGTACTTC. This chain links TRBV20-1 with TRBJ2-4, with unresolved D. V was trimmed by 3 bases and J by 5 bases, leaving 5 bases between them. Germline V gene lookup returns CDR1 DFQATT and CDR2 SNEGSKA (reference sequence). The CDR3 length is 11 residues.

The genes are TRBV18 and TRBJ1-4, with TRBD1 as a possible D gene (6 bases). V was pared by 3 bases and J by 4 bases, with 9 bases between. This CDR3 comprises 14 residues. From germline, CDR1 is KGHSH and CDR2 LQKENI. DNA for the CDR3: TGTGCCAGCTCACCCGGACAGCGTAATGAAAAACTGTTTTTT. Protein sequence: CASSPGQRNEKLFF.

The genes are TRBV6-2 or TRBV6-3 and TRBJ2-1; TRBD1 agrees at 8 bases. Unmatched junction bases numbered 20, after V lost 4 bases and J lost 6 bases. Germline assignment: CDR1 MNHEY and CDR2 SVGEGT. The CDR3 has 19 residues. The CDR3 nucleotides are TGTGCCAGCAGTTGGGAGGACAGGGTAATACTAGCATGGGCCAATGAGCAGTTCTTC. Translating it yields CASSWEDRVILAWANEQFF.

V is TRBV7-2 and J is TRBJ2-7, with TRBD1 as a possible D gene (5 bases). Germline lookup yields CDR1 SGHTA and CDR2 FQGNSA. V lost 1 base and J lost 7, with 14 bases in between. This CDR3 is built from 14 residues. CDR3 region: CASSLGGRANEQYF. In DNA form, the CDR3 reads TGTGCCAGCAGCTTAGGCGGCAGGGCAAATGAGCAGTACTTC.

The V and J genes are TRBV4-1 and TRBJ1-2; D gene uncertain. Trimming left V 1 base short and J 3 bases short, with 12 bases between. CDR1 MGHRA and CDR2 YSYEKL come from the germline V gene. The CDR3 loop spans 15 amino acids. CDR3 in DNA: TGCGCCAGCAGCCAAGGTCGCGGGCTCGACTATGGCTACACCTTC. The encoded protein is CASSQGRGLDYGYTF.

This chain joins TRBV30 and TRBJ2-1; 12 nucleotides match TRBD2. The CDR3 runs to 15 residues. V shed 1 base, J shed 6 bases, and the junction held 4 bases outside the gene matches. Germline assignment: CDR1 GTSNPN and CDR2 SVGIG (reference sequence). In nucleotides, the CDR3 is TGTGCCTGGAGTGGGGGACTAGCGGGTGGCAATGAGCAGTTCTTC. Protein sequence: CAWSGGLAGGNEQFF.

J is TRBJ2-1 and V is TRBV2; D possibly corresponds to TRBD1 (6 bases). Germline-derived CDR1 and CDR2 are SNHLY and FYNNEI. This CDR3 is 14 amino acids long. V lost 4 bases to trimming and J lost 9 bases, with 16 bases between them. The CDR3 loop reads CASSGVKQGAEQFF. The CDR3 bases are TGTGCCAGCAGTGGGGTAAAACAGGGTGCTGAGCAGTTCTTC.